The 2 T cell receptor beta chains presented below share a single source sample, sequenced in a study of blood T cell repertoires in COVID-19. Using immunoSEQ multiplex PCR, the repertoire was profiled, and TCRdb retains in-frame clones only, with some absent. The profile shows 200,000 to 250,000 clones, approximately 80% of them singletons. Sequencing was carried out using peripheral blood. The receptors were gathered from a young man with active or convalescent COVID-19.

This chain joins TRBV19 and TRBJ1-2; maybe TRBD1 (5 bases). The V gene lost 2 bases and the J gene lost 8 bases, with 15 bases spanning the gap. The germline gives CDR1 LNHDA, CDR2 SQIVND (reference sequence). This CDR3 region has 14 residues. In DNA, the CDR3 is TGTGCCAGTAGTATATCGTATCGGGGGTACGGCTACACCTTC. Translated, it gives CASSISYRGYGYTF.

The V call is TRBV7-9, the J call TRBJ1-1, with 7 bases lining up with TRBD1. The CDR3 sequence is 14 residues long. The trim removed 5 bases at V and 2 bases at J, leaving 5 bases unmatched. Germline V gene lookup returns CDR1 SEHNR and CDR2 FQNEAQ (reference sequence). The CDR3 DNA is TGTGCCAGCAGCGGGCGGACAGGCAACACTGAAGCTTTCTTT. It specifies CASSGRTGNTEAFF.